A selection of T cell receptor beta chains follows, all from one sample in a study of tumor-infiltrating lymphocytes in primary liver carcinoma. A single record per CDR3 protein comes from TCRdb applying MiXCR to the multiplex PCR reads. The repertoire includes approximately 110,000 distinct CDR3 sequences, roughly 80% of them detected once, and approximately 20% sits in the top ten. Sequenced sample: liver tumor tissue from sampling region 3. These receptor sequences come from a man in his forties or fifties with primary liver carcinoma and hepatitis B virus infection. The CDR3 runs from the conserved cysteine through the conserved F or W. Each record gives: V gene, clone size, J gene, D gene, CDR3 length, CDR3 DNA, CDR3 protein. A D gene is named only where the DNA matches it firmly. Not all rows give a size; the values are once, few, many and, for expanded clones, a class.

>TRBV19|.|TRBJ1-2|.|14
TGTGCCAGTAGTCGGGCCCCCCGGGACTATGGCTACACCTTC
CASSRAPRDYGYTF
>TRBV10-2|.|TRBJ2-3|TRBD2|15
TGCGCCAGGAGTGAGTCAAAAGCGGGAGTGGATACACAGTATTTT
CARSESKAGVDTQYF
>TRBV20-1|few|TRBJ2-7|.|11
TGCAGTGCTAGAAGCAACTACGAGCAGTACTTC
CSARSNYEQYF
>TRBV4-2|.|TRBJ2-1|.|17
TGTGGCAGCACCCAAGGCGGTAGCGGAGACTCCTACAATGAGCAGTTCTTC
CGSTQGGSGDSYNEQFF
>TRBV29-1|once|TRBJ1-1|.|15
TGCAGCGTTGCGGGGGGCCGGGGGATGAACACTGAAGTTTTCTTT
CSVAGGRGMNTEVFF
>TRBV20-1|few|TRBJ1-1|.|15
TGTAGTGCTAGTCTAGGGGGGGCCGAGAACACTGAAGCTTTCTTT
CSASLGGAENTEAFF
>TRBV29-1|few|TRBJ2-2|.|12
TGTAGAGGTATCCAGGGGTCCGGGGAGCTGTTTTTT
CRGIQGSGELFF
>TRBV6-5|many|TRBJ2-5|.|17
TGTGCCAGCAGTTACTCGAAGGTCTGGGCCCCGGGAAAGACCCAGTACTTC
CASSYSKVWAPGKTQYF
>TRBV12-3/TRBV12-4|.|TRBJ2-5|.|14
TGTGCCATCAGCTTGACCGACCGAGCCCAGACCCAGTACTTC
CAISLTDRAQTQYF
>TRBV11-2|.|TRBJ2-3|.|16
TGTTCCAGCAGCATCCTAACGGGGTCTAGCACAGATACGCAGTATTTT
CSSSILTGSSTDTQYF
>TRBV5-6|.|TRBJ2-1|TRBD2|16
TGTGCCAGCAGCCCGTCTGGGAGTGGGGGGGACAATGAGCAGTTCTTC
CASSPSGSGGDNEQFF
>TRBV4-1|.|TRBJ1-4|TRBD1|14
TGCGCCGGCAGTCAAGTAGGGACAGGCGAAAAACTGTTTTTT
CAGSQVGTGEKLFF
>TRBV6-5|.|TRBJ2-3|TRBD2|15
TGTGCCAACAATCCAGGACTAGCGGGAACAGATATGCAGTATTTT
CANNPGLAGTDMQYF
>TRBV6-5|.|TRBJ1-2|.|13
TGTGCCAGTAGCCCGTTATACTGCTATGGCTACACCTTC
CASSPLYCYGYTF
>TRBV6-1|.|TRBJ2-1|TRBD1|15
TGTGCCAGCAGAGAACAACAGGGGGCCTACAATGAGCAGTCCTTC
CASREQQGAYNEQSF
>TRBV4-2|.|TRBJ1-2|.|16
TGTGCCAGCAGCCACCCCGCTTGGGAGGGAACCTATGGCTGCACCTTC
CASSHPAWEGTYGCTF
>TRBV29-1|.|TRBJ1-1|.|15
TGCAGCGTTTCCGCAGAGTGGGGTATGAACGCTGAAGCTTTCTTT
CSVSAEWGMNAEAFF
>TRBV4-2|.|TRBJ2-2|.|15
TGTGCCAGCATCCAGTTGACGGACCACACCGGGGAGCTGTTTTTT
CASIQLTDHTGELFF
>TRBV6-6|.|TRBJ2-4|.|17
TGTGCCAGCAGTTACTCGATCTCAGGGTTCGCCAAAAACATTCAGTACTTC
CASSYSISGFAKNIQYF
>TRBV10-3|once|TRBJ1-4|TRBD1|16
TGTGCCAGTCAAGGCGGCGCAGGGGGTGAGTATGAAAAACTGGTTTTT
CASQGGAGGEYEKLVF
>TRBV6-6|.|TRBJ1-1|TRBD1|13
TGTGCCAGCCGGACAGGGGTCAACAATGAAGCTTTCTTT
CASRTGVNNEAFF
>TRBV11-2|many|TRBJ2-4|.|17
TGTGCCAGCAGCTTAGATAGAGCAGGTCTAGCCAAAAACATTCAGTACTTC
CASSLDRAGLAKNIQYF
>TRBV28|.|TRBJ1-2|TRBD1|14
TGTGCCAGCAGTTGGACAGGGGCCACCTATGACTGCACCTTC
CASSWTGATYDCTF
>TRBV4-1|.|TRBJ2-6|.|18
TGCGCCAGCAGCCAACCGGCACAGGGTGTCGGAGGGGCCAACGTCCTGAGTTTC
CASSQPAQGVGGANVLSF
>TRBV29-1|.|TRBJ1-1|TRBD1|15
TGCAGCGTTACAGGGGGCTGGGGAATGAACACTGAAGTTTTCTTT
CSVTGGWGMNTEVFF
>TRBV28|few|TRBJ1-5|.|14
TGTGCCAGCAGTTTAGTGCGGGGAACACAGCCCCAGCATTTT
CASSLVRGTQPQHF
>TRBV10-2|.|TRBJ2-3|.|16
TGCGCCAGCAGTGACTTGAGAGTGGGTGGCACGGATACGCAGTATTTT
CASSDLRVGGTDTQYF
>TRBV7-6|.|TRBJ2-5|TRBD1|17
TGTGCCAGCAGATTAGCGCCGAGACAGGGCAACGGGGAGACCCAGTACTTC
CASRLAPRQGNGETQYF
>TRBV28|.|TRBJ2-1|TRBD1|15
TGTGCCAGCAGCCAGTCCGGACAGGGGGGGAATGAGCTGTTCTTC
CASSQSGQGGNELFF
>TRBV30|.|TRBJ2-3|.|14
TGTGCCTGGAGTGCGGGGACGTACCCGGATACGAAGTATTTT
CAWSAGTYPDTKYF
>TRBV11-3|.|TRBJ2-1|TRBD2|17
TGTGCCAGCAGCTTATTGTTTCGGACTAGCGGGAACAATGAGCAGTTCTTC
CASSLLFRTSGNNEQFF
>TRBV19|.|TRBJ2-1|.|12
TGTGCCAGTAGTATTCAGGGGGGTGAGCAGTTCTTC
CASSIQGGEQFF
>TRBV29-1|.|TRBJ1-6|.|13
TGCAGAGCTTCGAAGACCAGAAATTCACCCCTCCACTTT
CRASKTRNSPLHF
>TRBV12-3/TRBV12-4|.|TRBJ2-5|.|14
TGTGCCAGCAGTCCAGAGTATACCGGGGAGACCCAGTACTTC
CASSPEYTGETQYF
>TRBV19|.|TRBJ2-3|.|15
TGTGCCAGTTGTTCCGGGGCGGAGGGGACAGATACGCAGTATTTT
CASCSGAEGTDTQYF
>TRBV6-2/TRBV6-3|.|TRBJ1-2|.|16
TGTGCCAGCAATTTCTTCCCGGACAGTCTTCTAATAGGCTACACCTTC
CASNFFPDSLLIGYTF
>TRBV7-3|.|TRBJ2-3|.|15
TGTGCCAGCAGCCCCTTAGCGGAAGCCGCCGATACGCAGTATTTT
CASSPLAEAADTQYF
>TRBV4-1|once|TRBJ2-1|.|15
TGCGCCAGCAACCAGGCTGTTCTCGGAGACAATGAGCAGTTCTTC
CASNQAVLGDNEQFF
>TRBV10-3|.|TRBJ2-7|.|12
TGTGCCTTCCGGACAGCTTGGCACGAGCAGTACTTC
CAFRTAWHEQYF
>TRBV7-9|.|TRBJ2-1|TRBD2|14
TGTGCCAGCAACTTAGCGGGGGGCTATAATGAGCAGTTCTTC
CASNLAGGYNEQFF
>TRBV4-2|.|TRBJ1-2|.|15
TGTGTCAGCAGCCAAGGCGCCAGGAGCCCCTATAGCTACACCTTC
CVSSQGARSPYSYTF
>TRBV29-1|.|TRBJ2-2|TRBD2|14
TGCAGCGTTGTAGGACTAGCGGGAGGCAGGGAGCTGTTTTTT
CSVVGLAGGRELFF
>TRBV18|.|TRBJ2-4|TRBD2|16
TGTGCCAGCTACCGATCTAGCGGGGTAGCCAAAAACATTCAGTACTTC
CASYRSSGVAKNIQYF
>TRBV7-2|.|TRBJ2-1|.|15
TGTGCCATCAGCTTAGCGCGGGGGCAGTACAATGAGCAGTTCTTC
CAISLARGQYNEQFF
>TRBV28|.|TRBJ1-2|.|15
TGTGCCAGCAGCACTCTATCTGAAAGTAACTATGACTATACCTTC
CASSTLSESNYDYTF
>TRBV12-5|.|TRBJ2-1|TRBD1|14
TGTGATAGTGGGACAGGGTTGTCCTACAATGAGCAGTTCTTC
CDSGTGLSYNEQFF
>TRBV28|.|TRBJ2-5|TRBD2|18
TGTGCCAGCAGTTTACGGCGGGATAGCGGGAGATCGGGAGAGACACATTACTTC
CASSLRRDSGRSGETHYF
>TRBV4-3|once|TRBJ2-3|.|15
TGTGCCATCAGCCAAGATTTAAACACCCCAGATACCCAGTATTTT
CAISQDLNTPDTQYF
>TRBV14|.|TRBJ1-6|.|14
TGTGCCAGGAGCCAGTCAAGGGAAAATTCACCCCTCCACTTT
CARSQSRENSPLHF
>TRBV4-1|.|TRBJ1-3|.|17
TGCGCTAGCAACCTCACACATGTTACAGGGTCGGGAAACACCATATATTTT
CASNLTHVTGSGNTIYF